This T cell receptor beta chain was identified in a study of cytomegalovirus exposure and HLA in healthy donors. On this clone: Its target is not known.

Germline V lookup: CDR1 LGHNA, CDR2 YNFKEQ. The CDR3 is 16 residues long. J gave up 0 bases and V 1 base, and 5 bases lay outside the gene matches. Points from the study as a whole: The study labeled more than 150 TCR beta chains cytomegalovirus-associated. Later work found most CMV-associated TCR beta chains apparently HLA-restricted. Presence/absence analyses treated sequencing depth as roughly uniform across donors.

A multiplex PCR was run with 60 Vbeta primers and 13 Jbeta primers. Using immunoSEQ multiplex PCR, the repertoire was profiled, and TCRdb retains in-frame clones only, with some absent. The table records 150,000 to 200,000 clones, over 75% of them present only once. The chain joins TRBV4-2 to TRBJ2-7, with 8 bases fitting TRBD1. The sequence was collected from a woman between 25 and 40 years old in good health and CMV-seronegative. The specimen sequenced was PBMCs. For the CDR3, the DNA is TGTGCCAGCAGCCAAGCCGACAGGGGCCTCTCCTACGAGCAGTACTTC. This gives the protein CASSQADRGLSYEQYF.